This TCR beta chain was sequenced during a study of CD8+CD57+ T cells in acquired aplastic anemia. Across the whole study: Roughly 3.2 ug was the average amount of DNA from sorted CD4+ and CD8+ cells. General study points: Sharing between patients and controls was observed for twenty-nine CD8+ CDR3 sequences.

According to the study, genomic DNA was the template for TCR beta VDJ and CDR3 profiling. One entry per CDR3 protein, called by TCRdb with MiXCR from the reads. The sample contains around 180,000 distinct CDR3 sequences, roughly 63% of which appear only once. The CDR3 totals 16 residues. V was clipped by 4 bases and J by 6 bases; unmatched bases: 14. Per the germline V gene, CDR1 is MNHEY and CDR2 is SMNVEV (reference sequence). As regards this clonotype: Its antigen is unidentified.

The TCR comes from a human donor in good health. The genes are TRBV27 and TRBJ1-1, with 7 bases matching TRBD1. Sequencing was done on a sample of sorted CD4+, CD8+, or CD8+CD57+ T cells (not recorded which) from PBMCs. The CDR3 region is CASSSLTGNINPEAFF. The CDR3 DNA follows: TGTGCCAGCAGTTCGTTGACAGGGAACATCAACCCTGAAGCTTTCTTT.